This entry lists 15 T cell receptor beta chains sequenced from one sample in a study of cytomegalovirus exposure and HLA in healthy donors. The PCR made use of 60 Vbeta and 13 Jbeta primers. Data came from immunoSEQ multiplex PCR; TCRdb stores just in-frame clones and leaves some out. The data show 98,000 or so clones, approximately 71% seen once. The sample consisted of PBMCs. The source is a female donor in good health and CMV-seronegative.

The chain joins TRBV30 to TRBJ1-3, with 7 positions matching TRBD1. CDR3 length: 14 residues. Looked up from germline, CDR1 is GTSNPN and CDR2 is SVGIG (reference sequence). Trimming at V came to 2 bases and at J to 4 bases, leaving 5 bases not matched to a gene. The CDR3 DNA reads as TGTGCCTGGAGTCAGACAGGGAAGGGAAACACCATATATTTT. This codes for CAWSQTGKGNTIYF.

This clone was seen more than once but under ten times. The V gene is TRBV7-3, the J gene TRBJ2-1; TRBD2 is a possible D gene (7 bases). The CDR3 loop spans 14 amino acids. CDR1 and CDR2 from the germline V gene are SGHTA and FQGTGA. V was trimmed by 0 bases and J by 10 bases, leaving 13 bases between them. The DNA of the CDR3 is TGTGCCAGCAGCTTAACTGACGGGGGGCACGAGCAGTTCTTC. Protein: CASSLTDGGHEQFF.

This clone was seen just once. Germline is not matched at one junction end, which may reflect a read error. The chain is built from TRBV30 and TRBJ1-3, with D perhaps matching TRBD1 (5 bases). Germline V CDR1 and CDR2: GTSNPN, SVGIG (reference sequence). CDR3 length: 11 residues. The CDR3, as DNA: TGTGCCTGGGCGATCACAGGCCCCGTCGGGTTT. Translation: CAWAITGPVGF.

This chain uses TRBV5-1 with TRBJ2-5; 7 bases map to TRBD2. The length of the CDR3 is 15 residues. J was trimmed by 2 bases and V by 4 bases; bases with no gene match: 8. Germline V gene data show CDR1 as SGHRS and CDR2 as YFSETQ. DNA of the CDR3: TGCGCCAGCAGCCAACAAGCGGGACCGCAAGAGACCCAGTACTTC. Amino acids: CASSQQAGPQETQYF.

CDR3 in DNA: TGCGCCAGCAGCGCGGGACAGGGGAATCGGGGTAACTATGGCTACACCTTC. This gives the protein CASSAGQGNRGNYGYTF. This chain uses TRBV5-1 with TRBJ1-2, with 10 nucleotides matching TRBD1. The junction had 10 bases not matched to a gene; V was cut back by 4 bases and J by 1 base. From germline, CDR1 is SGHRS and CDR2 YFSETQ. This CDR3 is built from 17 residues.

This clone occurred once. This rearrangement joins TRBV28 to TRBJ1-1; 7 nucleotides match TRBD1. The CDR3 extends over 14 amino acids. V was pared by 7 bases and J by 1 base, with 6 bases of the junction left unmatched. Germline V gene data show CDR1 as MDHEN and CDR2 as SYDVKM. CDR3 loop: CASNSYRGNTEAFF. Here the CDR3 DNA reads TGTGCCAGCAACTCCTACAGGGGGAACACTGAAGCTTTCTTT. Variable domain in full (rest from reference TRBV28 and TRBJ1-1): DVKVTQSSRYLVKRTGEKVFLECVQDMDHENMFWYRQDPGLGLRLIYFSYDVKMKEKGDIPEGYSVSREKKERFSLILESASTNQTSMYLCASNSYRGNTEAFFGQGTRLTVV.

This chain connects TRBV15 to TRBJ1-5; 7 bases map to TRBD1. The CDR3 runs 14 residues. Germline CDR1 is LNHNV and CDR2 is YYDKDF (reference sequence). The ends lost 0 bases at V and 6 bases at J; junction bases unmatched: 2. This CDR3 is CATSRDRGSQPQHF. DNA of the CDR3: TGTGCCACCAGCAGAGACAGGGGGTCTCAGCCCCAGCATTTT.

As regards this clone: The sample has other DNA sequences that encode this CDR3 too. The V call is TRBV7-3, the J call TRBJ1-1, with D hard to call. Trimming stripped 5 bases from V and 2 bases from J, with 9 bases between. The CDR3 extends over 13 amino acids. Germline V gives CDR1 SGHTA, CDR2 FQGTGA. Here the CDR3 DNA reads TGTGCCAGCAGCAGTCAGGTAAACACTGAAGCTTTCTTT. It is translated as CASSSQVNTEAFF. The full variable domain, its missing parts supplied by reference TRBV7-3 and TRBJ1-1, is GAGVSQTPSNKVTEKGKYVELRCDPISGHTALYWYRQSLGQGPEFLIYFQGTGAADDSGLPNDRFFAVRPEGSVSTLKIQRTERGDSAVYLCASSSQVNTEAFFGQGTRLTVV.

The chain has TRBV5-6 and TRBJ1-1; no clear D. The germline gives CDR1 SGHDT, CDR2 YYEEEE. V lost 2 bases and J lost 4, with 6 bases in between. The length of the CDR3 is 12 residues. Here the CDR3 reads CASSLSGTEAFF. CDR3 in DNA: TGTGCCAGCAGCTTAAGCGGCACTGAAGCTTTCTTT.

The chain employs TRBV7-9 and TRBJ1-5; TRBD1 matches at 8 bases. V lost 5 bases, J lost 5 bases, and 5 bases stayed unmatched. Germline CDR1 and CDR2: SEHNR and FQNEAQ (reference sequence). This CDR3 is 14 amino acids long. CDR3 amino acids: CASSKDRVDQPQHF. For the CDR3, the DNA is TGTGCCAGCAGCAAGGACAGGGTGGATCAGCCCCAGCATTTT.

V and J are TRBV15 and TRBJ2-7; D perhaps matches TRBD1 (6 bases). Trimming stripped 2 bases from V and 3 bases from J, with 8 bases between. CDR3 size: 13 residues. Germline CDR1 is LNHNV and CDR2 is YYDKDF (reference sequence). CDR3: CATSRQGSYEQYF. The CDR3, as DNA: TGTGCCACCAGCAGACAGGGGAGCTACGAGCAGTACTTC.

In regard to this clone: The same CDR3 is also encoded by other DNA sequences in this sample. The CDR3 spells CASSSGYSNQPQHF. Here the CDR3 DNA reads TGTGCCAGCAGTTCAGGGTATAGCAATCAGCCCCAGCATTTT. The chain carries TRBV27 and TRBJ1-5, with D tentatively TRBD1 (5 bases). Between the trimmed V and J ends, which lost 4 bases and 0 bases, there was a span of 7 bases. The CDR3 covers 14 residues. CDR1 MNHEY and CDR2 SMNVEV come from the germline V gene (reference sequence).

The CDR3 nucleotides are TGCGCCAGCAGCTTCAGGGGGCAGAAGAGCTACGAGCAGTACTTC. Protein sequence: CASSFRGQKSYEQYF. V gene TRBV5-1 combines with J gene TRBJ2-7; 8 nucleotides align to TRBD1. The germline V gene has CDR1 SGHRS and CDR2 YFSETQ. V shed 2 bases and J 3 bases; nucleotides not matched to a gene: 7. The CDR3 loop spans 15 amino acids. The whole variable domain, remainder taken from reference TRBV5-1 and TRBJ2-7, is KAGVTQTPRYLIKTRGQQVTLSCSPISGHRSVSWYQQTPGQGLQFLFEYFSETQRNKGNFPGRFSGRQFSNSRSEMNVSTLELGDSALYLCASSFRGQKSYEQYFGPGTRLTVT.

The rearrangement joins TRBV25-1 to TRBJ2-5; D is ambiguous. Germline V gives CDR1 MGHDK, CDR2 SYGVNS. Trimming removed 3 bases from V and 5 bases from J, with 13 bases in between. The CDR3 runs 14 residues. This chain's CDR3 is CASSEPGAVETQYF. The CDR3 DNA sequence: TGTGCCAGCAGTGAGCCTGGAGCAGTGGAGACCCAGTACTTC.

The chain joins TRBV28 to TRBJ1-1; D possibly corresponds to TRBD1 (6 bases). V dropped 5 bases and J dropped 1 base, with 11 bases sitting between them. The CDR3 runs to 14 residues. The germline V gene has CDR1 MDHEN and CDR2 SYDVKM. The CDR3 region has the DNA TGTGCCAGCAGTCCGGGGGGGGCGAACACTGAAGCTTTCTTT. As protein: CASSPGGANTEAFF.